These 29 T cell receptor beta chains share one sample of origin, sequenced in a study of early T cells in non-severe SARS-CoV-2 infection. One entry per CDR3 protein results from TCRdb running MiXCR on the 5' RACE reads. The sample gives some 40,000 distinct CDR3 sequences, less than 15% of which show up once; 15% to 20% is in the top ten. Sequencing was carried out using whole blood. These receptors all stem from an adult who was a healthcare worker with PCR-confirmed SARS-CoV-2 infection or an uninfected control (not recorded which).

This clonotype was seen at least ten times. The chain recombines TRBV5-1 with TRBJ2-1; possibly TRBD1 for D (5 bases). The CDR3 length is 13 residues. CDR1 and CDR2 (germline): SGHRS, YFSETQ. Trimming pared 6 bases from V and 5 bases from J, leaving 12 bases between. The chain's CDR3 is CASKQGVDNEQFF. The DNA of the CDR3 is TGCGCCAGCAAGCAAGGGGTAGACAATGAGCAGTTCTTC.

This sequence joins TRBV2 and TRBJ1-2, with D unresolved. The CDR3 loop spans 12 amino acids. Trimming pared 2 bases from V and 5 bases from J, leaving 6 bases between. The germline V gene encodes CDR1 SNHLY and CDR2 FYNNEI. CDR3 sequence reads: CASSESYYGYTF. As DNA, the CDR3 is TGTGCCAGCAGTGAATCCTATTATGGCTACACCTTC.

The J gene is TRBJ2-3, the V gene TRBV20-1; 8 positions match TRBD2. Germline assignment: CDR1 DFQATT and CDR2 SNEGSKA (reference sequence). This CDR3 contains 16 residues. The junction had 5 bases not matched to a gene; V was cut back by 0 bases and J by 0 bases. DNA of the CDR3: TGCAGTGCTAGAGACGCCGGACTAGCAAGCACAGATACGCAGTATTTT. This gives the protein CSARDAGLASTDTQYF.

There are a few counts of this clonotype. The CDR3 loop is CASSPRVAEATDTQYF. CDR3 DNA: TGTGCCAGCAGCCCGAGAGTGGCGGAGGCCACAGATACGCAGTATTTT. V is TRBV13 and J is TRBJ2-3; TRBD2 might be the D (5 bases). V was shortened by 5 bases and J by 2 bases, with 17 bases between the two germline ends. This CDR3 spans 16 amino acids. Per germline, CDR1 PRHDT and CDR2 FYEKMQ (reference sequence).

This clonotype was observed at least ten times. This chain links TRBV6-6 with TRBJ2-2; D remains unclear. Germline V gives CDR1 MNHNY, CDR2 SVGAGI (reference sequence). CDR3 length: 13 amino acids. The V gene lost 4 bases and the J gene lost 6 bases, with 9 bases spanning the gap. CDR3 sequence: CASSFDGAGELFF. The CDR3 DNA sequence: TGTGCCAGCAGTTTCGATGGGGCCGGGGAGCTGTTTTTT.

There are many counts of this clonotype. The V call is TRBV20-1, the J call TRBJ2-5; 11 bases fit TRBD2. Germline assignment: CDR1 DFQATT and CDR2 SNEGSKA (reference sequence). V gave up 6 bases and J gave up 6 bases; unmatched junction bases: 9. This CDR3 is built from 14 residues. CDR3 protein: CSAVLAGVLQTQYF. The CDR3 DNA is TGCAGTGCAGTACTAGCGGGAGTTCTGCAGACCCAGTACTTC.

This clonotype was picked up many times. This chain links TRBV29-1 with TRBJ2-5; D might be TRBD1 (6 bases). Trimming pared 1 base from V and 2 bases from J, leaving 11 bases between. The CDR3 runs to 14 residues. Germline assignment: CDR1 SQVTM and CDR2 ANQGSEA. CDR3 nucleotides: TGCAGCGTTGAAGGTCCCCAGGGGCAAGAGACCCAGTACTTC. This codes for CSVEGPQGQETQYF. Full variable domain (outside the CDR3, taken from reference TRBV29-1 and TRBJ2-5): SAVISQKPSRDICQRGTSLTIQCQVDSQVTMMFWYRQQPGQSLTLIATANQGSEATYESGFVIDKFPISRPNLTFSTLTVSNMSPEDSSIYLCSVEGPQGQETQYFGPGTRLLVL.

The chain links TRBV9 to TRBJ1-4, with 9 positions matching TRBD1. The length of the CDR3 is 16 residues. V shed 2 bases, J shed 0 bases, and the junction held 2 bases outside the gene matches. Germline V gene lookup returns CDR1 SGDLS and CDR2 YYNGEE. CDR3 coding DNA: TGTGCCAGCAGCGTCGACAGGGGGACAACTAATGAAAAACTGTTTTTT. The encoded protein is CASSVDRGTTNEKLFF.

This chain joins TRBV10-3 and TRBJ2-2; a possible D gene is TRBD1 (6 bases). With 3 bases removed from V and 4 bases from J, the gap between germline ends came to 12 bases. Germline assignment: CDR1 ENHRY and CDR2 SYGVKD. The CDR3 is 15 residues long. CDR3 nucleotides: TGTGCCATCAGTGAACTACAGGGTACCACCGGGGAGCTGTTTTTT. This encodes CAISELQGTTGELFF.

DNA for the CDR3: TGTGCCAGCAGCTTGGAGGCCGGGGCACTGAACACTGAAGCTTTCTTT. Protein product: CASSLEAGALNTEAFF. This rearrangement joins TRBV5-5 to TRBJ1-1, with D possibly matching TRBD1 (5 bases). Per germline, CDR1 SGHKS and CDR2 YYEKEE (reference sequence). This CDR3 contains 16 residues. The V end lost 0 bases, the J end lost 0 bases, and 12 bases lay between the germline ends.

The chain employs TRBV14 and TRBJ2-5, with 8 bases matching TRBD2. V shed 1 base and J 4 bases; nucleotides not matched to a gene: 8. The CDR3 covers 16 residues. Germline V gene sequence: CDR1 SGHDN, CDR2 FVKESK. CDR3 protein: CASSQGGAGVRETQYF. In DNA form, the CDR3 reads TGTGCCAGCAGCCAAGGGGGAGCGGGAGTAAGAGAGACCCAGTACTTC.

At least ten counts were recorded for this clonotype. This chain joins TRBV14 and TRBJ2-7, with no clear D. Trimming removed 0 bases from V and 3 bases from J, with 3 bases in between. The germline V gene has CDR1 SGHDN and CDR2 FVKESK. This CDR3 region has 12 residues. The CDR3 here is CASSQDHYEQYF. CDR3 bases: TGTGCCAGCAGCCAAGACCACTACGAGCAGTACTTC.

Concerning this clonotype itself: It is likely a read error, because the conserved phenylalanine at the end of the CDR3 is missing. The chain carries TRBV7-2 and TRBJ1-5, with D possibly being TRBD1 (5 bases). The CDR3 sequence is 14 residues long. Looked up from germline, CDR1 is SGHTA and CDR2 is FQGNSA. Trimming removed 2 bases from V and 6 bases from J, with 11 bases in between. CDR3: CASSLRQGGQPQHS. The CDR3 DNA follows: TGTGCCAGCAGCTTAAGGCAGGGCGGTCAGCCCCAGCATTCT.

This clonotype was seen only a few times. The V call is TRBV7-8, the J call TRBJ2-7; perhaps TRBD2 as D (5 bases). The CDR3 extends over 14 amino acids. V was pared by 3 bases and J by 1 base, with 10 bases between. Germline lookup yields CDR1 SGHVS and CDR2 FQNEAQ. CDR3 sequence reads: CASSLVPGSYEQYF. In DNA form, the CDR3 reads TGTGCCAGCAGCTTGGTTCCGGGGTCCTACGAGCAGTACTTC. Full variable domain (missing parts from reference TRBV7-8 and TRBJ2-7): GAGVSQSPRYKVAKRGQDVALRCDPISGHVSLFWYQQALGQGPEFLTYFQNEAQLDKSGLPSDRFFAERPEGSVSTLKIQRTQQEDSAVYLCASSLVPGSYEQYFGPGTRLTVT.

The chain couples TRBV2 to TRBJ2-2, with D uncertain. The CDR3 is made up of 12 amino acids. The V gene lost 5 bases and the J gene lost 7 bases, with 8 bases spanning the gap. The germline CDR1 and CDR2 sequences are SNHLY and FYNNEI. In DNA, the CDR3 is TGTGCCAGCAGTCGACTCGACGGGGAGCTGTTTTTT. This translates into CASSRLDGELFF.

This clonotype has ten or more counts. The chain recombines TRBV5-5 with TRBJ1-2; D call uncertain. Germline assignment: CDR1 SGHKS and CDR2 YYEKEE (reference sequence). The CDR3 loop spans 15 amino acids. V lost 3 bases and J lost 2, with 14 bases in between. Written as DNA, the CDR3 is TGTGCCAGCAGCTCTCGCCCTCAAGTCAACTATGGCTACACCTTC. Protein sequence: CASSSRPQVNYGYTF.

The gene calls are TRBV9 and TRBJ2-2; weak D call: TRBD2 (6 bases). The CDR3 has 17 amino acids. The V gene lost 3 bases and the J gene lost 7 bases, with 22 bases spanning the gap. The germline gives CDR1 SGDLS, CDR2 YYNGEE. The CDR3 reads CASSAQFAGITGGELFF. The CDR3 coding sequence is TGTGCCAGCAGCGCCCAGTTCGCGGGGATTACGGGCGGGGAGCTGTTTTTT.

This clonotype was seen a few times. The chain is built from TRBV20-1 and TRBJ1-5, with TRBD1 as a possible D gene (5 bases). Germline-derived CDR1 and CDR2 are DFQATT and SNEGSKA (reference sequence). CDR3 length: 14 amino acids. The V end lost 6 bases, the J end lost 2 bases, and 14 bases lay between the germline ends. The CDR3 DNA sequence: TGCAGTGCAACCCGGGACTCTGGCAATCAGCCCCAGCATTTT. Translating it yields CSATRDSGNQPQHF.

The chain uses TRBV19 and TRBJ1-2; 7 nucleotides line up with TRBD1. The V segment lost 3 bases and the J segment 2 bases; nucleotides outside the gene matches: 3. The CDR3 sequence is 14 residues long. The germline V gene has CDR1 LNHDA and CDR2 SQIVND (reference sequence). DNA for the CDR3: TGTGCCAGTAGTATCACAGGGGAAAACTATGGCTACACCTTC. It yields the protein CASSITGENYGYTF.

J is TRBJ2-1 and V is TRBV27; 7 bases map to TRBD2. Germline CDR1 MNHEY, CDR2 SMNVEV (reference sequence). V lost 2 bases to trimming and J lost 10 bases; unmatched junction nucleotides: 14. This CDR3 region has 16 residues. Written as DNA, the CDR3 is TGTGCCAGCAGTTTAGCCCATGGCGGGAGATCTCGGGAGCAGTTCTTC. Translation: CASSLAHGGRSREQFF.

This clonotype was picked up many times. V gene TRBV2 combines with J gene TRBJ2-3; perhaps TRBD2 as D (6 bases). Trimming left V 9 bases short and J 6 bases short, with 7 bases between. The CDR3 extends over 10 amino acids. Germline V gene sequence: CDR1 SNHLY, CDR2 FYNNEI. CDR3 in DNA: TGTGCCAGTGCGGGGGATACGCAGTATTTT. Protein product: CASAGDTQYF. Looking up the rest from reference TRBV2 and TRBJ2-3 gives the full variable domain: EPEVTQTPSHQVTQMGQEVILRCVPISNHLYFYWYRQILGQKVEFLVSFYNNEISEKSEIFDDQFSVERPDGSNFTLKIRSTKLEDSAMYFCASAGDTQYFGPGTRLTVL.

At least ten counts were recorded for this clonotype. V and J are TRBV12-3 or TRBV12-4 and TRBJ2-3; D unresolved. Trimming removed 6 bases at V and 4 bases at J, with 8 bases between. This CDR3 has 12 amino acids. The CDR3 DNA is TGTGCCAGCAGAATAGCCGCAGATACGCAGTATTTT. Amino acids: CASRIAADTQYF.

The chain links TRBV11-3 to TRBJ2-1; maybe TRBD2 (6 bases). V was pared by 0 bases and J by 6 bases, with 9 bases between. Germline V gene data show CDR1 as SGHNT and CDR2 as YENEEA. The CDR3 is made up of 14 amino acids. CDR3: CASSLDIGSNEQFF. The CDR3 DNA is TGTGCCAGCAGCTTAGATATCGGGAGCAATGAGCAGTTCTTC.

This clonotype has at least ten counts. This rearrangement joins TRBV20-1 to TRBJ2-5; D is tentatively TRBD1 or TRBD2 (6 bases each). CDR1 is DFQATT, CDR2 SNEGSKA, per germline (reference sequence). V lost 8 bases and J 5 bases, leaving 18 bases between the germline ends. The CDR3 spans 13 residues. DNA for the CDR3: TGCAGTCCTCAGAGGGGGGAGGAGGAGACCCAGTACTTC. Its translation is CSPQRGEEETQYF.

This clonotype has just a few counts. V usage is TRBV27 and J usage is TRBJ2-7; no definite D call. Trimming removed 6 bases from V and 1 base from J, with 16 bases in between. Germline V gene sequence: CDR1 MNHEY, CDR2 SMNVEV (reference sequence). The CDR3 runs to 15 residues. The CDR3 DNA sequence: TGTGCCAGCAGCCCAGTCGCCTGTCCGTCCTACGAGCAGTACTTC. It yields the protein CASSPVACPSYEQYF.

Only a few counts were recorded for this clonotype. The rearrangement links TRBV2 to TRBJ2-1; 9 bases agree with TRBD1. Looked up from germline, CDR1 is SNHLY and CDR2 is FYNNEI. Trimming cost V 8 bases and J 4 bases; bases outside gene matches: 3. The CDR3 spans 13 residues. This CDR3 is CASGQGRYNEQFF. The CDR3 DNA sequence: TGTGCCAGCGGACAGGGGCGTTACAATGAGCAGTTCTTC. Together with reference TRBV2 and TRBJ2-1, the CDR3 gives the full variable domain: EPEVTQTPSHQVTQMGQEVILRCVPISNHLYFYWYRQILGQKVEFLVSFYNNEISEKSEIFDDQFSVERPDGSNFTLKIRSTKLEDSAMYFCASGQGRYNEQFFGPGTRLTVL.

This clonotype has only a few counts. The CDR3 coding sequence is TGCGCCAGCAGCTTGACTAGCAGTGAGCAGTTCTTC. Translation: CASSLTSSEQFF. This chain uses TRBV5-1 with TRBJ2-1; perhaps TRBD2 as D (6 bases). The V gene's germline CDR1 is SGHRS and CDR2 YFSETQ. The CDR3 sequence is 12 residues long. V lost 1 base to trimming and J lost 9 bases, with 8 bases between them.

The chain has TRBV29-1 and TRBJ1-1; D is undetermined. V was cut by 4 bases and J by 0 bases, with 12 bases left in between. Looked up from germline, CDR1 is SQVTM and CDR2 is ANQGSEA. CDR3 length: 14 amino acids. In nucleotides, the CDR3 is TGCAGCGTTGTTCACGGAAGAGTGAACACTGAAGCTTTCTTT. Its protein is CSVVHGRVNTEAFF. Full variable domain (missing parts from reference TRBV29-1 and TRBJ1-1): SAVISQKPSRDICQRGTSLTIQCQVDSQVTMMFWYRQQPGQSLTLIATANQGSEATYESGFVIDKFPISRPNLTFSTLTVSNMSPEDSSIYLCSVVHGRVNTEAFFGQGTRLTVV.

This clonotype occurred many times. V gene TRBV28 combines with J gene TRBJ2-3; 8 positions agree with TRBD2. CDR3 length equals 14 residues. V was pared by 7 bases and J by 3 bases, with 6 bases of the junction left unmatched. The germline V gene has CDR1 MDHEN and CDR2 SYDVKM. DNA for the CDR3: TGTGCCAGCAAGGCGGGAGGAGCGACAGATACGCAGTATTTT. Its protein is CASKAGGATDTQYF.